This T cell receptor (beta chain) came from a study of blood T cells in healthy people across ages. PCR was performed a second time for about 7 to 11 cycles using a sample-barcoded 5' primer and a J-beta primer mix. Every cDNA molecule bore a tag from a template-switch adaptor containing 12 random nucleotides. Samples each returned at least 2.5 million CDR3-containing paired-end reads. From the 5' RACE reads, TCRdb called clonotypes with MiXCR, one entry per CDR3 protein. The sample shows 600,000 to 1,000,000 distinct CDR3 sequences, roughly 60% of them seen only once. Per germline, CDR1 SEHNR and CDR2 FQNEAQ (reference sequence). There are 15 residues in the CDR3. With 2 bases removed from V and 3 bases from J, the gap between germline ends came to 8 bases. In terms of origin and age, donors were healthy Caucasian individuals from Russia aged 6 to 90. Total RNA amounts of at least 6 micrograms were extracted per sample.

The chain links TRBV7-9 to TRBJ2-6, with D unclear. Sequencing was carried out using blood. This receptor was obtained from a young man in good health. The CDR3 is CASSLSNNGANVLTF. The CDR3 coding sequence is TGTGCCAGCAGCTTAAGCAATAATGGGGCCAACGTCCTGACTTTC.